The next 10 T cell receptor beta chains were all read from a single sample in a study of CD8+CD57+ T cells in acquired aplastic anemia. Genomic DNA was employed as the template in profiling TCR beta VDJ and CDR3. One entry per CDR3 protein results from TCRdb running MiXCR on the reads. Among 350,000 to 450,000 distinct CDR3 sequences, roughly 68% were seen once, and the ten largest hold more than 3.5%. The sequenced sample was sorted CD4+, CD8+, or CD8+CD57+ T cells (not recorded which) from PBMCs. The receptors here all came from a human donor in good health, serving as a control.

Details on this clonotype: This CDR3 fails to terminate in the conserved phenylalanine or tryptophan, so it likely reflects a read error. The limits of the CDR3 on the DNA are not certain, so only TCRdb's listed CDR3 is given. The V gene is TRBV2, the J gene TRBJ1-3; the DNA was not compared with TRBD1, the D call given in the table. The CDR3 length equals 16 residues, ends included. Germline V CDR1 and CDR2: SNHLY, FYNNEI. This chain's CDR3 is CATSRGAAETMATLSV.

This chain connects TRBV9 to TRBJ1-3; 8 nucleotides agree with TRBD1. Germline V lookup: CDR1 SGDLS, CDR2 YYNGEE. This CDR3 has 16 residues. With 0 bases clipped from V and 4 bases from J, the junction kept 6 bases outside the gene matches. The CDR3 sequence is CASSVGQGFGGNTIYF. Here the CDR3 DNA reads TGTGCCAGCAGCGTAGGACAGGGGTTTGGAGGAAACACCATATATTTT.

The chain links TRBV7-9 to TRBJ1-2; D ambiguous. The V and J ends lost 3 bases and 11 bases respectively, with 25 bases between them. The V gene's germline CDR1 is SEHNR and CDR2 FQNEAQ (reference sequence). The CDR3 extends over 16 amino acids. The CDR3 DNA reads TGTGCCAGCAGCTTTGTCCTCCGGTCCTCCTACAATGAGTACACCTTC. Translating it yields CASSFVLRSSYNEYTF.

Concerning this clonotype: A junction end diverges from the germline sequence, so it may reflect a read error. The chain recombines TRBV6-5 with TRBJ2-7; maybe TRBD1 (6 bases). CDR1 is MNHEY, CDR2 SVGAGI, per germline. The CDR3 is 17 residues long. CDR3 bases: TGTGCCATCAGTCGAAGAACAGGGAACATGTTGGGATACGAGCAGTACTTC. It translates to CAISRRTGNMLGYEQYF.

As concerns this clonotype: The DNA is omitted, as the CDR3 cannot be located on it reliably, and the CDR3 follows TCRdb's listing. This chain connects TRBV7-2 to TRBJ1-5; the table's D call, TRBD1, has no DNA check behind it. The CDR3 comprises 14 residues, both ends counted. Looked up from germline, CDR1 is SGHTA and CDR2 is FQGNSA. CDR3 sequence reads: CASSLGDFGQYFGF.

This clonotype was found a few times. The V call is TRBV7-8, the J call TRBJ1-1, with no clear D. Germline V CDR1 and CDR2: SGHVS, FQNEAQ. The CDR3 is 14 residues long. V lost 6 bases to trimming and J lost 1 base, with 12 bases between them. The CDR3 bases are TGTGCCAGCAGTGTATATGGACGGAACACTGAAGCTTTCTTT. Residues: CASSVYGRNTEAFF.

The rearrangement uses TRBV7-8 and TRBJ1-1; D is ambiguous. Germline V gene lookup returns CDR1 SGHVS and CDR2 FQNEAQ. The CDR3 is 14 residues long. The V and J ends lost 5 bases and 3 bases respectively, with 13 bases between them. The chain's CDR3 is CASSNSAGDTEAFF. For the CDR3, the DNA is TGTGCCAGCAGCAATAGCGCCGGGGACACTGAAGCTTTCTTT.

A remark on this clonotype: At one end the junction does not follow the germline gene, possibly because of a read error. V gene TRBV13 combines with J gene TRBJ2-1, with D possibly matching TRBD1 (6 bases). The CDR3 length is 13 residues. Germline CDR1 and CDR2: PRHDT and FYEKMQ (reference sequence). Here the CDR3 DNA reads TGTGCCAGCAGCCTAGGGGGAGAGATTGAGCAGTTCTTC. Its translation is CASSLGGEIEQFF.

The J gene is TRBJ1-2, the V gene TRBV10-3; the match to TRBD1 covers 9 bases. The CDR3 runs 14 residues. Germline V gives CDR1 ENHRY, CDR2 SYGVKD. V dropped 6 bases and J dropped 0; count of bases not matched to a gene: 2. CDR3 amino acids: CAIRRDRANYGYTF. DNA of the CDR3: TGTGCCATCAGGAGGGACAGGGCTAACTATGGCTACACCTTC.

About this clonotype: A read error may produce the germline difference seen at one junction end. CDR3 sequence: CASTLDGGYEQYF. DNA of the CDR3: TGTGCCAGCACCTTGGACGGGGGCTACGAGCAGTACTTC. The genes are TRBV5-1 and TRBJ2-7, with D possibly TRBD2 on 6 matching bases. Germline V gene sequence: CDR1 SGHRS, CDR2 YFSETQ. The CDR3 totals 13 residues.